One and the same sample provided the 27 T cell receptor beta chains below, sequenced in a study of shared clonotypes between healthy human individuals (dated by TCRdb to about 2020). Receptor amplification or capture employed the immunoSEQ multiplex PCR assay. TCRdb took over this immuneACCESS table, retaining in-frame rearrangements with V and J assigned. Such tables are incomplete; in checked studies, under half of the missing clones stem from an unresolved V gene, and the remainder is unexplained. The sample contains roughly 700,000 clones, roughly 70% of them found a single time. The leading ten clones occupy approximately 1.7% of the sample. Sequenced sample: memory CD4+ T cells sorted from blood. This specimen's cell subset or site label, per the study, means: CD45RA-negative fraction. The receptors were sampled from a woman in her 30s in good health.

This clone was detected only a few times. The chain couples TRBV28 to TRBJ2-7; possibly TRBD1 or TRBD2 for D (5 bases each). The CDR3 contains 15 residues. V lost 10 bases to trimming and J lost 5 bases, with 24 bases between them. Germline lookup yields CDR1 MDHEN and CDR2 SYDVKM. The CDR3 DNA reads TGTGCCAACCCTTATCCCCCGGGACGAAGGAACGAGCAGTACTTC. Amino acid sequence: CANPYPPGRRNEQYF.

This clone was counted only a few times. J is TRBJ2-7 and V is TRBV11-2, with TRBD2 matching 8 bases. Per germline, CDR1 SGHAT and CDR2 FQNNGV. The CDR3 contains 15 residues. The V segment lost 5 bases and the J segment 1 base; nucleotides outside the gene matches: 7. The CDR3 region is CASSHGGAGSYEQYF. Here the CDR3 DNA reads TGTGCCAGCAGCCACGGGGGGGCTGGGTCCTACGAGCAGTACTTC. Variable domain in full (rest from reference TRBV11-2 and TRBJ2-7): EAGVAQSPRYKIIEKRQSVAFWCNPISGHATLYWYQQILGQGPKLLIQFQNNGVVDDSQLPKDRFSAERLKGVDSTLKIQPAKLEDSAVYLCASSHGGAGSYEQYFGPGTRLTVT.

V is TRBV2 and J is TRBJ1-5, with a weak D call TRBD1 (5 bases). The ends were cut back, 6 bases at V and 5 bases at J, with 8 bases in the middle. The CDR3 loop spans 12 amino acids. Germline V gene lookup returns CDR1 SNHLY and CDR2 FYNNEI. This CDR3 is CASRLTDQPQHF. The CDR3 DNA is TGTGCCAGCAGGTTGACAGATCAGCCCCAGCATTTT.

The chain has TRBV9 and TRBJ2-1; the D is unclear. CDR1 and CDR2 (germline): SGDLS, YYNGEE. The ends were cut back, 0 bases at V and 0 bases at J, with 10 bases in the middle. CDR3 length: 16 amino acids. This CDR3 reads CASSVEPGYSYNEQFF. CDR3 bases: TGTGCCAGCAGCGTAGAGCCGGGTTACTCCTACAATGAGCAGTTCTTC.

DNA for the CDR3: TGTGCCAGCAGCTCCGGTCCGGGACAGCAAGGGGAGCAGTACTTC. Its protein product is CASSSGPGQQGEQYF. This sequence joins TRBV11-2 and TRBJ2-7; 7 positions match TRBD1. J gave up 7 bases and V 4 bases, and 13 bases lay outside the gene matches. Germline lookup yields CDR1 SGHAT and CDR2 FQNNGV. The CDR3 has 15 residues. The full variable domain, rest sourced from reference TRBV11-2 and TRBJ2-7, is EAGVAQSPRYKIIEKRQSVAFWCNPISGHATLYWYQQILGQGPKLLIQFQNNGVVDDSQLPKDRFSAERLKGVDSTLKIQPAKLEDSAVYLCASSSGPGQQGEQYFGPGTRLTVT.

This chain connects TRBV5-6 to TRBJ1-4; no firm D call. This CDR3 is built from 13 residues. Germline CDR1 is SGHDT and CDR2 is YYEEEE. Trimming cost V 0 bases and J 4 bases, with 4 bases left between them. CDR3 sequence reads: CASSLGGNEKLFF. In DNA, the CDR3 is TGTGCCAGCAGCTTGGGCGGTAATGAAAAACTGTTTTTT.

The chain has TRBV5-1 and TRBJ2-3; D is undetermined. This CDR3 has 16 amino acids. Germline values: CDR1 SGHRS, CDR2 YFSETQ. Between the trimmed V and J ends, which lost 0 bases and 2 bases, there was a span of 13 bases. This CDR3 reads CASSLAQGPNTDTQYF. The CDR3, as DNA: TGCGCCAGCAGCTTGGCCCAAGGCCCCAACACAGATACGCAGTATTTT.

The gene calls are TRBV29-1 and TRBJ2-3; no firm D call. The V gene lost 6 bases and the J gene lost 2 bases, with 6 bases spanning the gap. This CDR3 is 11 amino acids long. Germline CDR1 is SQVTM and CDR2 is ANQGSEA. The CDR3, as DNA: TGCAGCGTATCAAACACAGATACGCAGTATTTT. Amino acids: CSVSNTDTQYF.

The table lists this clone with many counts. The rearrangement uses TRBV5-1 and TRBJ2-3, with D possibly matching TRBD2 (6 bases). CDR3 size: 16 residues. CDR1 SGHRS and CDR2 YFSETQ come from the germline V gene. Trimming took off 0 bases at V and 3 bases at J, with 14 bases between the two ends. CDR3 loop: CASSLAFGRGTDTQYF. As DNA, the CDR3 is TGCGCCAGCAGCTTGGCTTTCGGGAGAGGTACAGATACGCAGTATTTT.

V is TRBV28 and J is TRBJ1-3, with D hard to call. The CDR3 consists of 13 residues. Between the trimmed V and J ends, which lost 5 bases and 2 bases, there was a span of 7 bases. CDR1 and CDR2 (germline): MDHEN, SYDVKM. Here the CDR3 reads CASSNQPGNTIYF. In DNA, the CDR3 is TGTGCCAGCAGTAACCAGCCTGGAAACACCATATATTTT.

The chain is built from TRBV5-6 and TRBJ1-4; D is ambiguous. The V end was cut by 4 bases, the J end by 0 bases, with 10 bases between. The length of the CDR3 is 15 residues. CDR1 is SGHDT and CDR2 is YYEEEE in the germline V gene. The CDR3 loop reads CASSREGATNEKLFF. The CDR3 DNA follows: TGTGCCAGCAGCCGTGAGGGCGCAACTAATGAAAAACTGTTTTTT.

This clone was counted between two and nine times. In nucleotides, the CDR3 is TGCGCCAGCAGGGACGATAGCTCCTACGAGCAGTACTTC. Amino acids: CASRDDSSYEQYF. This sequence joins TRBV10-2 and TRBJ2-7, with D hard to call. Germline loops: CDR1 WSHSY, CDR2 SAAADI. V shed 6 bases and J shed 0 bases, with 9 bases lying between them. This CDR3 contains 13 residues.

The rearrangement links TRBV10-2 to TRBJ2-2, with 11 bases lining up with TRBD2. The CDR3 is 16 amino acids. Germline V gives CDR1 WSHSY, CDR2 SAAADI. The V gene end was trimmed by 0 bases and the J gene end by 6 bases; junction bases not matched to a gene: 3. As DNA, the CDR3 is TGCGCCAGCAGTGAGTCGGAACTAGCGGGAGCCGGGGAGCTGTTTTTT. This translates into CASSESELAGAGELFF.

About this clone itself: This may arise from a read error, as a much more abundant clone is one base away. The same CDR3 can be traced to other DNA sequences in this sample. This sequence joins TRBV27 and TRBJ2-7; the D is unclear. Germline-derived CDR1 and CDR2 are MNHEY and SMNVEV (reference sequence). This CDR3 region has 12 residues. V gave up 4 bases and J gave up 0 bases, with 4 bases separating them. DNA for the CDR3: TGTGCCAGCAGTTCCAACTCCTACGAGCAGTACTTC. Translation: CASSSNSYEQYF.

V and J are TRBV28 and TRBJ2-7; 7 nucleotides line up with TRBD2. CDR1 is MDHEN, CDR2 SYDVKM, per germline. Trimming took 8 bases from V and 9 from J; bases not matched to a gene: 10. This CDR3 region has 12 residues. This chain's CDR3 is CASSLGGLGQYF. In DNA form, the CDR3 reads TGTGCCAGCTCCCTGGGGGGGTTGGGGCAGTACTTC.

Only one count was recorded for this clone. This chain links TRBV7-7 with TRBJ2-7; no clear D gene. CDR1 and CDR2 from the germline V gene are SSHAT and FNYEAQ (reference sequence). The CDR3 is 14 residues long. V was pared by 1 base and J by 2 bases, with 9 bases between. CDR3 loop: CASSLVRRPYEQYF. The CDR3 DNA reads TGTGCCAGCAGCTTAGTCCGCAGGCCCTACGAGCAGTACTTC.

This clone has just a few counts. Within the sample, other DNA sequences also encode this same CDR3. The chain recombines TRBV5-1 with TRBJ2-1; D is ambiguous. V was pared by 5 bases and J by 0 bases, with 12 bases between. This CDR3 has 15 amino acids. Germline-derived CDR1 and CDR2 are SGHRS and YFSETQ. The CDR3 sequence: CASSQDVSSYNEQFF. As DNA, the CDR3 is TGCGCCAGCAGTCAGGACGTTAGCTCCTACAATGAGCAGTTCTTC.

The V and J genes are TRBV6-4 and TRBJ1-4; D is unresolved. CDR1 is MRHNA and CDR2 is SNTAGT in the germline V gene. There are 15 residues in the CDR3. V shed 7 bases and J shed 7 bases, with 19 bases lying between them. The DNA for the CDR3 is TGTGCCAGCAACACAACTCCGGGGTTTGTTGAAAAACTGTTTTTT. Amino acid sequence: CASNTTPGFVEKLFF.

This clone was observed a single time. CDR3 in amino acids: CATSFGVGATYEQYF. CDR3 in DNA: TGTGCCACCAGCTTCGGGGTCGGGGCTACCTACGAGCAGTACTTC. The genes are TRBV15 and TRBJ2-7; D may be TRBD1 or TRBD2 (5 bases each). Per the germline V gene, CDR1 is LNHNV and CDR2 is YYDKDF (reference sequence). The CDR3 loop spans 15 amino acids. Trimming took 5 bases from V and 2 from J, leaving 16 bases between them. The whole variable domain, filled in from reference TRBV15 and TRBJ2-7, reads DAMVIQNPRYQVTQFGKPVTLSCSQTLNHNVMYWYQQKSSQAPKLLFHYYDKDFNNEADTPDNFQSRRPNTSFCFLDIRSPGLGDTAMYLCATSFGVGATYEQYFGPGTRLTVT.

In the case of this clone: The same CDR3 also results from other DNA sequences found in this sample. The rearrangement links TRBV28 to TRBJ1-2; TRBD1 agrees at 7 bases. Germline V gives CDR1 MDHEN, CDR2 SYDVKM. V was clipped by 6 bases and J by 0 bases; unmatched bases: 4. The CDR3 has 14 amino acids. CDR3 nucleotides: TGTGCCAGCAGGCCAGGGGGGACTAACTATGGCTACACCTTC. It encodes CASRPGGTNYGYTF.

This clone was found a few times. The CDR3 DNA sequence: TGCGCCCTAGGGCGGGACAGGGACCACGAGCAGTACTTC. Translating gives CALGRDRDHEQYF. The chain employs TRBV23-1 and TRBJ2-7, with 9 nucleotides matching TRBD1. TRBV23-1 is labeled an ORF, and its function is uncertain. The CDR3 has 13 amino acids. With V trimmed by 11 bases and J by 5 bases, 10 bases remained unmatched.

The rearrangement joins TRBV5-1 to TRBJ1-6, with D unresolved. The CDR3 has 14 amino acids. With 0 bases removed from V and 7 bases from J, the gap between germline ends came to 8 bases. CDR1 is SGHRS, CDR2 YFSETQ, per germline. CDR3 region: CASSLAVNNSPLHF. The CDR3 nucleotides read TGCGCCAGCAGCTTGGCCGTGAACAATTCACCCCTCCACTTT.

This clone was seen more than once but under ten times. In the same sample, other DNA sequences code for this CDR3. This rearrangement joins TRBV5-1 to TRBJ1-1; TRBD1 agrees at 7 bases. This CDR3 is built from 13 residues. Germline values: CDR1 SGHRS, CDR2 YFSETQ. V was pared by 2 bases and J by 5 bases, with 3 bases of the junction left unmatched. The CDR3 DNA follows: TGCGCCAGCAGCTTAGGACAGGTAACTGAAGCTTTCTTT. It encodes CASSLGQVTEAFF.

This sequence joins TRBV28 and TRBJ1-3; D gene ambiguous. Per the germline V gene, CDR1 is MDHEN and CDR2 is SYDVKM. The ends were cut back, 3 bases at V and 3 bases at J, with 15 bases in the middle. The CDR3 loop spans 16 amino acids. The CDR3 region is CASSLAADLHGNTIYF. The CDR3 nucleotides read TGTGCCAGCAGTTTGGCAGCGGACTTGCATGGAAACACCATATATTTT. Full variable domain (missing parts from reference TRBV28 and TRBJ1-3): DVKVTQSSRYLVKRTGEKVFLECVQDMDHENMFWYRQDPGLGLRLIYFSYDVKMKEKGDIPEGYSVSREKKERFSLILESASTNQTSMYLCASSLAADLHGNTIYFGEGSWLTVV.

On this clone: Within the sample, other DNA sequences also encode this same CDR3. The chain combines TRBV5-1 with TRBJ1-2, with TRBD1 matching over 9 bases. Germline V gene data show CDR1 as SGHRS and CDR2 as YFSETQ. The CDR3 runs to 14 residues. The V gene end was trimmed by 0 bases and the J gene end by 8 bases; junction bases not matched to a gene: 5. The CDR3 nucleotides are TGCGCCAGCAGCTTGGCGGGACAGGGAGAGGGCTACACCTTC. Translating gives CASSLAGQGEGYTF.

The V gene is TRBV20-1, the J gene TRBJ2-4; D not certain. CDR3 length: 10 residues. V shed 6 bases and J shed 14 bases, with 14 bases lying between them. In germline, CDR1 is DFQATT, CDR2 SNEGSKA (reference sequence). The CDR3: CSARMGSEYF. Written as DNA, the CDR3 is TGCAGTGCCCGGATGGGTTCGGAGTACTTC.

The CDR3 sequence is CASSQGLLNNEQFF. CDR3 nucleotides: TGCGCCAGCAGCCAAGGCCTACTTAACAATGAGCAGTTCTTC. The chain joins TRBV4-1 to TRBJ2-1; D gene uncertain. Germline CDR1 MGHRA, CDR2 YSYEKL. The germline V and J ends were trimmed by 1 base and 5 bases, with 9 bases remaining between them. The CDR3 is 14 residues long.